The 7 T cell receptor beta chains given below trace back to one sample, sequenced in a study of cytomegalovirus exposure and HLA in healthy donors. A multiplex PCR was run with 60 Vbeta primers and 13 Jbeta primers. The method was immunoSEQ multiplex PCR; TCRdb's version includes in-frame clones alone and lacks a portion of them. The profile shows around 130,000 clones, 70% to 85% of them singletons. What was sequenced was PBMCs. The source of these receptors is a boy aged 5-17 years in good health and CMV-seronegative.

V usage is TRBV9 and J usage is TRBJ2-2, with D unclear. The CDR3 has 13 residues. Germline CDR1 is SGDLS and CDR2 is YYNGEE. Trimming took off 2 bases at V and 6 bases at J, with 8 bases between the two ends. In DNA form, the CDR3 reads TGTGCCAGCAGCGTGTCACAGCCCGGGGAGCTGTTTTTT. Protein sequence: CASSVSQPGELFF.

The chain has TRBV9 and TRBJ2-1, with 7 bases fitting TRBD2. CDR1 and CDR2 (germline): SGDLS, YYNGEE. V shed 3 bases and J 4 bases; nucleotides not matched to a gene: 10. This CDR3 comprises 16 residues. CDR3 bases: TGTGCCAGCAGCGCAGGCCGGGGGGTCTCGTACAATGAGCAGTTCTTC. This encodes CASSAGRGVSYNEQFF.

This clone was counted once. The rearrangement links TRBV15 to TRBJ2-6, with no clear D. V lost 3 bases and J 0 bases, leaving 6 bases between the germline ends. Germline lookup yields CDR1 LNHNV and CDR2 YYDKDF (reference sequence). The CDR3 consists of 15 residues. CDR3 loop: CATSSRSSGANVLTF. DNA for the CDR3: TGTGCCACCAGCAGCAGAAGCTCTGGGGCCAACGTCCTGACTTTC.

The J gene is TRBJ2-1, the V gene TRBV19; unclear D gene. The CDR3 length is 14 residues. Germline V gene sequence: CDR1 LNHDA, CDR2 SQIVND (reference sequence). Deletions cut 6 bases from V and 0 bases from J, with 9 bases between. The CDR3 sequence is CASSLLSSYNEQFF. CDR3 sequence (DNA): TGTGCCAGTAGCCTTCTGAGCTCCTACAATGAGCAGTTCTTC.

CDR3 sequence: CASSFGDRLSYNEQFF. The CDR3 DNA reads as TGCGCCAGCAGCTTTGGGGACAGACTATCCTACAATGAGCAGTTCTTC. This chain connects TRBV5-1 to TRBJ2-1; TRBD1 matches 7 bases. The CDR3 has 16 residues. Germline values: CDR1 SGHRS, CDR2 YFSETQ. The junction had 6 bases not matched to a gene; V was cut back by 2 bases and J by 1 base.

A single count supports this clone. CDR3 sequence: CASSRGEDIAFF. CDR3 DNA sequence: TGTGCCAGCAGCCGAGGAGAGGACATTGCTTTCTTT. The V and J genes are TRBV5-4 and TRBJ1-1; D may be TRBD1 (5 bases). The CDR3 has 12 amino acids. Germline loops: CDR1 SGHNT, CDR2 YYREEE (reference sequence). Trimming took 4 bases from V and 11 from J, leaving 15 bases between them.

This clone was counted between two and nine times. V gene TRBV5-5 combines with J gene TRBJ2-2; D ambiguous. V lost 0 bases and J lost 0, with 6 bases in between. The CDR3 covers 15 residues. From germline, CDR1 is SGHKS and CDR2 YYEKEE (reference sequence). This CDR3 reads CASSLGPTNTGELFF. The CDR3 DNA reads as TGTGCCAGCAGCTTGGGTCCAACGAACACCGGGGAGCTGTTTTTT.